Listed here are 9 T cell receptor beta chains from one sample, sequenced in a study of human T cells and chemical hapten exposure (dated by TCRdb to the early 2020s). To prepare the library, RACE was applied. TCRdb records NextSeq 500 as the sequencer. The public reads were quality trimmed at Q25 with fastp and then assembled into clones with MiXCR by TCRdb, keeping productive beta chains. Records with the same CDR3 protein are collapsed into one entry carrying the most frequent genes and DNA. The sample table records about 380,000 distinct CDR3 sequences; 4.5% to 6% of these occur just once. Jointly, the top ten make up just over 2.5% of the sample. The time point tag for this specimen amounts to: pre-sensitization, week 0. Interpreted using the paper, the treatment or condition label stands for: therapeutic diphenylcyclopropenone sensitization with weekly scalp DPC. The source was whole blood, collected in connection with sensitization to the hapten diphenylcyclopropenone (DPC). These receptors were collected from a woman aged 45 to 65 with alopecia areata. Some clones in this sample may be carry-over from other donors' samples.

This clonotype turned up a few times. CDR3 DNA: TGTGCCAGCATTTTCGAAACGGGACATAACACTGAAGCTTTCTTT. It is translated as CASIFETGHNTEAFF. The chain couples TRBV16 to TRBJ1-1, with a tentative D call TRBD1 (6 bases). This CDR3 spans 15 amino acids. In germline, CDR1 is KGHSY, CDR2 FQNENV. Trimming left V 7 bases short and J 2 bases short, with 17 bases between.

In this sample, this clonotype turned up many times. This chain uses TRBV5-6 with TRBJ1-2; 7 nucleotides match TRBD1. The germline gives CDR1 SGHDT, CDR2 YYEEEE. CDR3 length: 14 residues. With V trimmed by 2 bases and J by 4 bases, 5 bases remained unmatched. In nucleotides, the CDR3 is TGTGCCAGCAGCTTTCCGACAGGGTCCTATGGCTACACCTTC. Its protein is CASSFPTGSYGYTF.

V gene TRBV28 combines with J gene TRBJ2-7; TRBD1 is a possible D gene (6 bases). Germline V gene lookup returns CDR1 MDHEN and CDR2 SYDVKM. This CDR3 contains 15 residues. V was cut by 5 bases and J by 2 bases, with 16 bases left in between. This chain's CDR3 is CASSTDQGPTYEQYF. In DNA, the CDR3 is TGTGCCAGCAGTACGGACCAGGGGCCCACCTACGAGCAGTACTTC.

This clonotype was observed at least ten times. The CDR3 coding sequence is TGTGCCAGCAGCCCAGGGGGACTAGAGAACACCGGGGAGCTGTTTTTT. This codes for CASSPGGLENTGELFF. The V and J genes are TRBV13 and TRBJ2-2, with D perhaps matching TRBD2 (8 bases). The CDR3 has 16 residues. Germline V gives CDR1 PRHDT, CDR2 FYEKMQ (reference sequence). Trimming pared 5 bases from V and 1 base from J, leaving 14 bases between.

This clonotype was picked up a small number of times. The gene calls are TRBV20-1 and TRBJ2-7; TRBD2 matches at 9 bases. This CDR3 comprises 15 residues. After removal of 3 bases from V and 2 bases from J, the junction contained 8 bases not matched to a gene. Germline values: CDR1 DFQATT, CDR2 SNEGSKA (reference sequence). This CDR3 is CSARASPSGAYEQYF. CDR3 DNA: TGCAGTGCTAGGGCCTCCCCTAGCGGGGCCTACGAGCAGTACTTC.

This clonotype was detected many times. V gene TRBV7-2 combines with J gene TRBJ2-1; D unclear. The CDR3 spans 11 residues. Deletions cut 1 base from V and 8 bases from J, with 3 bases between. In germline, CDR1 is SGHTA, CDR2 FQGNSA. CDR3 DNA sequence: TGTGCCAGCAGCTTAGTCGATGAGCAGTTCTTC. As protein: CASSLVDEQFF.

This clonotype was seen repeatedly, ten times or more. This chain links TRBV28 with TRBJ1-1, with no clear D. V lost 5 bases to trimming and J lost 0 bases, with 10 bases between them. CDR1 and CDR2 (germline): MDHEN, SYDVKM. The CDR3 is 14 amino acids. The CDR3 is CASSGTVMNTEAFF. DNA of the CDR3: TGTGCCAGCAGTGGAACAGTGATGAACACTGAAGCTTTCTTT.

The chain joins TRBV27 to TRBJ2-1, with D maybe TRBD2 (5 bases). V dropped 0 bases and J dropped 0 bases, with 6 bases sitting between them. CDR3 length equals 15 residues. From germline, CDR1 is MNHEY and CDR2 SMNVEV (reference sequence). Here the CDR3 reads CASSLSSASYNEQFF. CDR3 sequence (DNA): TGTGCCAGCAGTTTATCTAGCGCCTCCTACAATGAGCAGTTCTTC.

The chain is built from TRBV7-2 and TRBJ1-4; 7 bases map to TRBD1. The CDR3 has 17 amino acids. Germline trimming cut 1 base from V and 0 bases from J; bases unmatched to any gene: 5. Looked up from germline, CDR1 is SGHTA and CDR2 is FQGNSA. The CDR3 here is CASSLGTGPATNEKLFF. CDR3 coding DNA: TGTGCCAGCAGCTTAGGGACAGGACCTGCAACTAATGAAAAACTGTTTTTT.